Below, one T cell receptor beta chain is given with its context. These data originate in a study of blood T cell repertoires in COVID-19. Study at large: From T cells, B-cell-depleted T cells, or PBMCs came the material, which was cDNA or gDNA.

Per the original methods: By means of reference gene primer amplification, nucleated cell counts were estimated. Using immunoSEQ multiplex PCR, the repertoire was profiled, and TCRdb retains in-frame clones only, with some absent. V, J and clone size reflect that table, while D and trimming were determined from the DNA. The sample includes around 110,000 clones, roughly 80% seen only once; the top ten take 2% to 2.5%. V was trimmed by 3 bases and J by 1 base, leaving 11 bases between them. Germline lookup yields CDR1 SGHNT and CDR2 YYREEE (reference sequence). The CDR3 covers 14 residues. The sequenced sample was peripheral blood. The rearrangement links TRBV5-4 to TRBJ2-7; D may be TRBD1 (6 bases). This TCR was recovered from a man in his thirties or forties with acute or convalescent COVID-19. Written as DNA, the CDR3 is TGTGCCAGCAGCTGGGGTACAGGGTCCTACGAGCAGTACGTC. Protein product: CASSWGTGSYEQYV.